The present T cell receptor (beta chain) was sequenced within a study of T cells in Graves' hyperthyroidism and ophthalmopathy. Findings and limits, study-wide: Ophthalmopathy, as predicted by the model, came a median approximately 5.9 months after the prediction.

As for this clonotype: Its antigen is not identified.

The CDR3 has 13 residues. V was shortened by 0 bases and J by 9 bases, with 12 bases between the two germline ends. Germline-derived CDR1 and CDR2 are SGHRS and YFSETQ. TCR beta CDR3 regions were amplified from RNA transcripts. In the first-round RT-PCR of the TCR CDR3, the HTBI primer set was used. TCRdb redid the calling of the multiplex PCR reads with MiXCR, one entry per CDR3 protein. The sample includes roughly 380,000 distinct CDR3 sequences, over 15% of them seen just once. Exclusion of a patient resulted from uncontrolled infection, other autoimmune disease, pregnancy or lactation. Diagnosis rested on symptoms, serum thyroxine and TRAb, thyroid ultrasound, and orbital computed tomography. Using around 10 ml of fresh peripheral blood, PBMCs were prepared.

The genes are TRBV5-1 and TRBJ1-2; D gene uncertain. Sequenced: blood. The TCR originated in a woman younger than 30 with Graves' hyperthyroidism. This chain's CDR3 is CASSLELGTSYTF. CDR3 sequence (DNA): TGCGCCAGCAGCTTGGAGTTGGGTACGAGCTACACCTTC.